This entry is about one T cell receptor beta chain. On sorted subsets, replicate PCRs used about 200 ng DNA, or some 27,000 T cell genomes. Sequencing was performed with immunoSEQ multiplex PCR; in TCRdb, only in-frame clones are kept and a portion is missing. Of roughly 810,000 clones listed, around 96% are singletons. Selected positively for CCR7 and CD45RO-negative, naive CD8 cells excluded terminally differentiated effector memory CD45RA+ cells. This sample is drawn from a study of shared clonotypes between healthy human individuals. Study information: Donors consisted of two women and a few men between 18 and 49.

This receptor was identified in a man aged 25 to 40 in good health. Sequences were obtained from naive CD8+ T cells sorted from blood.

CDR3: CASSLAGGANVLTF. The CDR3 nucleotides read TGTGCCAGCAGCTTAGCAGGTGGGGCCAACGTCCTGACTTTC. The rearrangement links TRBV5-6 to TRBJ2-6, with D unresolved. CDR3 length: 14 residues. Trimming removed 2 bases at V and 3 bases at J, with 6 bases between. CDR1 is SGHDT and CDR2 is YYEEEE in the germline V gene. Full variable domain (remainder filled in from reference TRBV5-6 and TRBJ2-6): DAGVTQSPTHLIKTRGQQVTLRCSPKSGHDTVSWYQQALGQGPQFIFQYYEEEERQRGNFPDRFSGHQFPNYSSELNVNALLLGDSALYLCASSLAGGANVLTFGAGSRLTVL.